The 4 T cell receptor beta chains in this list originate from one sample, sequenced in a study of blood T cell repertoires in COVID-19. TCRdb keeps only in-frame clones here, not all; method: immunoSEQ multiplex PCR. Of a few hundred thousand clones in the sample, roughly nine tenths were seen once. Source material: peripheral blood. Receptors originate from a man aged 35-49 years who had recovered from COVID-19.

The genes are TRBV5-4 and TRBJ2-3; the D gene is possibly TRBD1 (5 bases). Trimming pared 4 bases from V and 7 bases from J, leaving 10 bases between. The CDR3 spans 12 residues. Germline V gene data show CDR1 as SGHNT and CDR2 as YYREEE (reference sequence). Here the CDR3 DNA reads TGTGCCAGCAGCCTGACAGTCAATACGCAGTATTTT. Amino acid sequence: CASSLTVNTQYF.

J is TRBJ1-4 and V is TRBV7-9; 7 bases match TRBD1. CDR3 length: 17 amino acids. The V and J ends lost 5 bases and 2 bases, in that order; junction bases with no gene match: 11. Germline-derived CDR1 and CDR2 are SEHNR and FQNEAQ (reference sequence). The CDR3 sequence: CASSLFQGGSTNEKLFF. The CDR3 DNA sequence: TGTGCCAGCAGCCTTTTTCAGGGGGGCTCGACTAATGAAAAACTGTTTTTT.

The rearrangement uses TRBV6-5 and TRBJ2-3, with 10 bases fitting TRBD2. J gave up 14 bases and V 0 bases, and 5 bases lay outside the gene matches. This CDR3 is built from 13 residues. Germline values: CDR1 MNHEY, CDR2 SVGAGI. CDR3 sequence: CASSYSLAGALYF. For the CDR3, the DNA is TGTGCCAGCAGTTACTCTCTAGCGGGGGCTTTGTATTTT.

V and J are TRBV6-5 and TRBJ1-1; TRBD1 is a possible D gene (5 bases). The CDR3 is made up of 12 amino acids. V gave up 6 bases and J gave up 4 bases, with 9 bases separating them. CDR1 and CDR2 from the germline V gene are MNHEY and SVGAGI. CDR3: CASRGGATEAFF. In nucleotides, the CDR3 is TGTGCCAGCAGAGGAGGGGCCACTGAAGCTTTCTTT.